These 12 T cell receptor beta chains came from one sample sequenced in a study of blood T cell repertoires in COVID-19. Sequencing used immunoSEQ multiplex PCR; TCRdb keeps in-frame clones, though not all of them. The table records 390,000 or so clones, under 85% of them present only once. The material sequenced was PBMCs or T cells enriched from blood (not recorded which). The receptors come from a woman aged 50 to 60 who had recovered from COVID-19.

The chain uses TRBV18 and TRBJ1-2; D may be TRBD1 (6 bases). Trimming took 0 bases from V and 6 from J, leaving 14 bases between them. This CDR3 spans 15 amino acids. Germline CDR1 and CDR2: KGHSH and LQKENI. CDR3 in amino acids: CASSPPVHTGNGYTF. CDR3 nucleotide sequence: TGTGCCAGCTCACCACCAGTCCACACAGGGAATGGCTACACCTTC.

The rearrangement uses TRBV6-4 and TRBJ2-6; 8 positions agree with TRBD1. CDR1 MRHNA and CDR2 SNTAGT come from the germline V gene. The CDR3 is 18 amino acids. The V and J ends lost 2 bases and 0 bases, in that order; junction bases with no gene match: 6. In DNA, the CDR3 is TGTGCCAGCAGTGACCATGGACAGGGCGCCTCTGGGGCCAACGTCCTGACTTTC. It translates to CASSDHGQGASGANVLTF.

The rearrangement joins TRBV11-1 to TRBJ1-4; D gene uncertain. CDR1 is SGHAT and CDR2 is FQDESV in the germline V gene (reference sequence). With 2 bases removed from V and 0 bases from J, the gap between germline ends came to 10 bases. CDR3 length equals 16 residues. This CDR3 reads CASSLPSDATNEKLFF. The CDR3 nucleotides are TGTGCCAGCAGCTTACCCTCAGATGCAACTAATGAAAAACTGTTTTTT.

This clone has just one count. The chain combines TRBV28 with TRBJ1-2; weak D call: TRBD1 (5 bases). From germline, CDR1 is MDHEN and CDR2 SYDVKM. Trimming shortened V by 1 base and J by 8 bases, and 14 bases separated the two germline ends. The CDR3 is made up of 14 amino acids. CDR3 amino acids: CASSLSGRVGGYTF. As DNA, the CDR3 is TGTGCCAGCAGTTTATCGGGCAGGGTCGGCGGCTACACCTTC.

CDR3 region: CASSSGEPWRVDSYEQYF. The CDR3 DNA is TGTGCCAGTAGTAGCGGCGAACCCTGGCGGGTTGACTCCTACGAGCAGTACTTC. V usage is TRBV19 and J usage is TRBJ2-7; D is perhaps TRBD2 (5 bases). CDR1 and CDR2 from the germline V gene are LNHDA and SQIVND (reference sequence). Deletions cut 4 bases from V and 0 bases from J, with 22 bases between. This CDR3 contains 18 residues.

The rearrangement joins TRBV5-1 to TRBJ2-4, with 10 bases that match TRBD1. Germline V gene lookup returns CDR1 SGHRS and CDR2 YFSETQ. The V gene end was trimmed by 0 bases and the J gene end by 2 bases; junction bases not matched to a gene: 5. The CDR3 length is 17 residues. CDR3 sequence (DNA): TGCGCCAGCAGCTTGGGGGCGACAGGGGGCCCCAAAAACATTCAGTACTTC. Residues: CASSLGATGGPKNIQYF.

This chain joins TRBV20-1 and TRBJ1-4; D may be TRBD1 (6 bases). V was trimmed by 3 bases and J by 4 bases, leaving 15 bases between them. Germline V gene sequence: CDR1 DFQATT, CDR2 SNEGSKA (reference sequence). CDR3 size: 15 residues. The CDR3, as DNA: TGCAGTGCTAGTACAGGGTGGGGATTTAATGAAAAACTGTTTTTT. Translation: CSASTGWGFNEKLFF.

The V call is TRBV3-1 (or the pseudogene TRBV3-2), the J call TRBJ2-1; D remains ambiguous. CDR3 length equals 14 residues. The V end was cut by 1 base, the J end by 9 bases, with 13 bases between. Germline lookup yields CDR1 LGHDT and CDR2 YNNKEL (reference sequence). CDR3 sequence (DNA): TGTGCCAGCAGCCAAGTTACGACCCGCGGTGAGCAGTTCTTC. Translated: CASSQVTTRGEQFF.

This chain links TRBV5-4 with TRBJ1-1; perhaps TRBD1 as D (5 bases). Germline CDR1 SGHNT, CDR2 YYREEE (reference sequence). Deletions cut 1 base from V and 6 bases from J, with 10 bases between. CDR3 length: 13 amino acids. CDR3 loop: CASSLRGRPEAFF. For the CDR3, the DNA is TGTGCCAGCAGCTTGAGGGGTAGGCCTGAAGCTTTCTTT.

V usage is TRBV10-3 and J usage is TRBJ1-1; 8 nucleotides agree with TRBD1. The V gene's germline CDR1 is ENHRY and CDR2 SYGVKD. Losses at the gene ends were 10 bases for V and 7 bases for J; bases not matched to a gene: 5. CDR3 length: 11 amino acids. This CDR3 reads CATGQAIEAFF. The CDR3 region has the DNA TGTGCCACGGGACAGGCTATTGAAGCTTTCTTT.

V and J are TRBV21-1 and TRBJ1-3. TRBV21-1 is listed as a pseudogene. This CDR3 contains 16 residues. In DNA form, the CDR3 reads TGTGCCAGCAGCAAAGCCGCCGGGGGTCCTGGAAACACCATATATTTT. Translated: CASSKAAGGPGNTIYF.

This chain uses TRBV10-3 with TRBJ2-5; tentative D call: TRBD1 (5 bases). In germline, CDR1 is ENHRY, CDR2 SYGVKD. V was pared by 5 bases and J by 4 bases, with 14 bases between. The CDR3 has 14 amino acids. The CDR3 protein is CAISYDSFGETQYF. CDR3 in DNA: TGTGCCATCAGTTATGACAGTTTCGGAGAGACCCAGTACTTC.